The present TCR beta chain was sequenced within a study of shared clonotypes between healthy human individuals. Notes on the study in general: Generation probabilities of non-shared clonotypes were lower (relative to those shared by all four donors).

This CDR3 spans 14 amino acids. Germline V gives CDR1 MDHEN, CDR2 SYDVKM. V was shortened by 6 bases and J by 6 bases, with 18 bases between the two germline ends. The protocol was immunoSEQ multiplex PCR, while the TCRdb copy is restricted to in-frame clones and leaves out a portion. The sample has about 1.1 million clones, 70% to 80% seen once; the top ten hold approximately 0.5%. This clone has just a few counts. Its specificity is not known. Every donor was a Caucasian adult from Nashville, Tennessee. Material: memory CD4+ T cells from PBMCs. Noted subset: CD45RA-negative fraction. The rearrangement links TRBV28 to TRBJ2-7; the D is unclear. The origin of this receptor is a man aged 18 to 35 in good health. Some clones in this sample may be carry-over from other donors' samples. The chain's CDR3 is CASSLVQTAAEQYF. The CDR3 nucleotides read TGTGCCAGCAGCCTTGTTCAGACTGCAGCCGAGCAGTACTTC.